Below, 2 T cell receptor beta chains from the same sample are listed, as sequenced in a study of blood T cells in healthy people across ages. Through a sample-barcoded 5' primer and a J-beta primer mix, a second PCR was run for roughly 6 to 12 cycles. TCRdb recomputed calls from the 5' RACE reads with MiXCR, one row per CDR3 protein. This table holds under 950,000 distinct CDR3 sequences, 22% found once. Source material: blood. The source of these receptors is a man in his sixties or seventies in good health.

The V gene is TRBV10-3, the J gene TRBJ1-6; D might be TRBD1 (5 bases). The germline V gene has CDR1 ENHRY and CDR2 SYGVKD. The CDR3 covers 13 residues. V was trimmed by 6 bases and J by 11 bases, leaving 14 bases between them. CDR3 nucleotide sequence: TGTGCCATCAGAAGTGAAGGGACCGCACCCCTCCACTTT. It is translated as CAIRSEGTAPLHF.

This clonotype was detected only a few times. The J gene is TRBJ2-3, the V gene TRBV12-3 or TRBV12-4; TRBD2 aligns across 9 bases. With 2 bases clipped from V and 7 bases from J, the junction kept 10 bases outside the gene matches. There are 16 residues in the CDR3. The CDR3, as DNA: TGTGCCAGCAGTTTATACGGCGGGAGGGACGCGAATACGCAGTATTTT. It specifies CASSLYGGRDANTQYF.